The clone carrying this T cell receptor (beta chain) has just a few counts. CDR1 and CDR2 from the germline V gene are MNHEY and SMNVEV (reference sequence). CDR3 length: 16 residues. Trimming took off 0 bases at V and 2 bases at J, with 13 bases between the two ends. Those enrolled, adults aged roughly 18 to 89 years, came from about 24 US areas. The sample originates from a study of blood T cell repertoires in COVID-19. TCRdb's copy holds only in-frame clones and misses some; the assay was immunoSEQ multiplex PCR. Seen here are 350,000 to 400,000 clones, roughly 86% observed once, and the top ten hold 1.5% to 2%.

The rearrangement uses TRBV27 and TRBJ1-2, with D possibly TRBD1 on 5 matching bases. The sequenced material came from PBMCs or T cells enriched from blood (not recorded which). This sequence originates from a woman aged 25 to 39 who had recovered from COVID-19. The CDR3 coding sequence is TGTGCCAGCAGTTTATCCGCGGGGCGGCTGAACTATGGCTACACCTTC. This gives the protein CASSLSAGRLNYGYTF.